What follows describes a single TCR beta chain. TCRdb keeps only in-frame clones here, not all; method: immunoSEQ multiplex PCR. The sample consists of some 25,000 clones, over 60% of them appearing once. This specimen comes from a study of OX40 agonist ivuxolimab in advanced cancers. The wider study: Three patients, one with hepatocellular carcinoma and two with cutaneous melanoma, achieved partial responses.

V lost 2 bases and J 2 bases, leaving 7 bases between the germline ends. The CDR3 has 14 amino acids. Germline CDR1 reads MNHEY; CDR2 reads SVGAGI. The rearrangement joins TRBV6-5 to TRBJ2-1, with D uncertain. The sample was CD4+ or CD8+ T cells sorted from blood, taken in a trial of the OX40 agonist ivuxolimab. This TCR was recovered from an adult with an advanced solid tumor such as melanoma, head and neck, liver or kidney cancer. The CDR3: CASSYGPTYNEQFF. The CDR3 DNA is TGTGCCAGCAGTTACGGTCCTACCTACAATGAGCAGTTCTTC.